This section outlines one T cell receptor beta chain sequence together with its context. Its antigen is as yet unknown. Using immunoSEQ multiplex PCR, the repertoire was profiled, and TCRdb retains in-frame clones only, with some absent. Among about 180,000 clones listed, roughly nine tenths were seen once. V shed 5 bases and J 3 bases; nucleotides not matched to a gene: 4. This CDR3 has 13 amino acids. Germline V gives CDR1 MNHEY, CDR2 SMNVEV (reference sequence). The data originate from a study of T cell responses to AZD1222 COVID-19 vaccine. Regarding the study as a whole: At baseline, just five to seven AZD1222 recipients tested seropositive. Dominant at 160-218 and 743-854, vaccine-associated CD4 TCRs also spanned spike.

Sequencing used peripheral blood, obtained on day 0 of AZD1222 vaccination. The source of this sequence is an adult in good health. V and J are TRBV27 and TRBJ2-7; 7 bases match TRBD2. The CDR3: CASSGEGNYEQYF. The DNA for the CDR3 is TGTGCCAGCAGTGGGGAGGGGAACTACGAGCAGTACTTC.